The 32 T cell receptor beta chains below were found in one sample sequenced in a study of T cell repertoires in cytomegalovirus infection. No antigens are known for them. In TCRdb, the reads were re-called with MiXCR into one record per CDR3 protein. The sample includes about 69,000 distinct CDR3 sequences, around 30% of them seen just once. Sequencing used CD8+ T cells from cultured PBMCs, obtained from culture after CMV antigen stimulation. Receptors originate from a human donor in good health (CMV status not recorded). Some clones in this sample may be carry-over from other donors' samples.

This clonotype appeared many times. The J gene is TRBJ2-7, the V gene TRBV12-3 or TRBV12-4, with 9 nucleotides matching TRBD1. V was pared by 5 bases and J by 1 base, with 6 bases of the junction left unmatched. The CDR3 is made up of 15 amino acids. In DNA, the CDR3 is TGTGCCAGCAGTCCCGGGACAGGGTCGTCCTACGAGCAGTACTTC. Protein product: CASSPGTGSSYEQYF.

This clonotype was observed many times. The rearrangement uses TRBV4-1 and TRBJ1-2; D might be TRBD1 (5 bases). V shed 0 bases and J shed 8 bases, with 16 bases lying between them. Germline loops: CDR1 MGHRA, CDR2 YSYEKL. The CDR3 is 15 amino acids. The CDR3 sequence: CASSQEMVQGSGYTF. The CDR3, as DNA: TGCGCCAGCAGCCAAGAAATGGTGCAGGGATCCGGCTACACCTTC.

The chain combines TRBV28 with TRBJ2-2, with 8 bases aligning to TRBD2. J gave up 5 bases and V 3 bases, and 17 bases lay outside the gene matches. Germline V gene sequence: CDR1 MDHEN, CDR2 SYDVKM. This CDR3 comprises 19 residues. For the CDR3, the DNA is TGTGCCAGCAGTTTTACGGGCAGCGGGAGTAAATCAAGGACCGGGGAGCTGTTTTTT. The encoded protein is CASSFTGSGSKSRTGELFF.

At least ten counts were recorded for this clonotype. The chain links TRBV7-2 to TRBJ1-2, with no clear D. The V end was cut by 1 base, the J end by 4 bases, with 7 bases between. The CDR3 length is 13 residues. The germline CDR1 and CDR2 sequences are SGHTA and FQGNSA. CDR3 DNA sequence: TGTGCCAGCAGCTTAGGTAGTTCCTATGGCTACACCTTC. This translates into CASSLGSSYGYTF.

This clonotype was found many times. This chain connects TRBV7-9 to TRBJ1-2; 11 bases are a match to TRBD1. Per germline, CDR1 SEHNR and CDR2 FQNEAQ (reference sequence). The CDR3 has 15 amino acids. With V trimmed by 3 bases and J by 6 bases, 6 bases remained unmatched. CDR3 nucleotides: TGTGCCAGCAGCTTGGGGACAGGGGGAACCCATGGCTACACCTTC. It translates to CASSLGTGGTHGYTF.

This clonotype was detected ten times or more. Written as DNA, the CDR3 is TGTGCCAGCACCGAGGGGGGAGCAGGGAACAATGAGCAGTTCTTC. Translation gives CASTEGGAGNNEQFF. This chain links TRBV7-2 with TRBJ2-1; D is perhaps TRBD1 or TRBD2 (6 bases each). Germline V gene lookup returns CDR1 SGHTA and CDR2 FQGNSA. V lost 7 bases, J lost 5 bases, and 18 bases lay in between. This CDR3 comprises 15 residues.

Many counts were recorded for this clonotype. This rearrangement joins TRBV6-1 to TRBJ2-1, with TRBD1 as a possible D gene (5 bases). Germline CDR1 and CDR2: MNHNS and SASEGT. CDR3 length: 12 residues. The CDR3 sequence is CEGSRSYNEQFF. The CDR3 DNA sequence: TGTGAGGGGTCACGCTCCTACAATGAGCAGTTCTTC.

This chain links TRBV7-7 with TRBJ2-2; D gene ambiguous. Germline CDR1 reads SSHAT; CDR2 reads FNYEAQ (reference sequence). CDR3 length equals 16 residues. The V gene lost 1 base and the J gene lost 1 base, with 10 bases spanning the gap. The chain's CDR3 is CASSLGPNLNTGELFF. DNA for the CDR3: TGTGCCAGCAGCTTAGGCCCAAATCTGAACACCGGGGAGCTGTTTTTT.

The chain recombines TRBV7-8 with TRBJ2-7; D perhaps matches TRBD1 (6 bases). CDR3 size: 15 residues. V was shortened by 0 bases and J by 5 bases, with 14 bases between the two germline ends. Germline assignment: CDR1 SGHVS and CDR2 FQNEAQ. DNA of the CDR3: TGTGCCAGCAGCTTAGCGGGGCAGGGGTTCGACGAGCAGTACTTC. This codes for CASSLAGQGFDEQYF.

This clonotype came up many times. The chain is built from TRBV28 and TRBJ2-3; D ambiguous. Germline V gene sequence: CDR1 MDHEN, CDR2 SYDVKM. The CDR3 loop spans 14 amino acids. The V and J ends lost 3 bases and 1 base respectively, with 8 bases between them. The CDR3 nucleotides read TGTGCCAGCAGTTTGACAAGGGGCACAGATACGCAGTATTTT. This gives the protein CASSLTRGTDTQYF. Full variable domain (missing parts from reference TRBV28 and TRBJ2-3): DVKVTQSSRYLVKRTGEKVFLECVQDMDHENMFWYRQDPGLGLRLIYFSYDVKMKEKGDIPEGYSVSREKKERFSLILESASTNQTSMYLCASSLTRGTDTQYFGPGTRLTVL.

The table lists this clonotype with many counts. V and J are TRBV30 and TRBJ1-1; no clear D. CDR1 is GTSNPN and CDR2 is SVGIG in the germline V gene (reference sequence). This CDR3 is 11 amino acids long. V was trimmed by 5 bases and J by 7 bases, leaving 11 bases between them. CDR3 in DNA: TGTGCCTGGGGTTGGGGAAGTGAAGCTTTCTTT. This codes for CAWGWGSEAFF.

The J gene is TRBJ2-3, the V gene TRBV27; 9 bases are a match to TRBD2. J gave up 0 bases and V 6 bases, and 4 bases lay outside the gene matches. Germline loops: CDR1 MNHEY, CDR2 SMNVEV (reference sequence). The CDR3 is 15 amino acids. CDR3 in amino acids: CASRLTSGSTDTQYF. The CDR3 coding sequence is TGTGCCAGCAGGCTCACTAGCGGGAGCACAGATACGCAGTATTTT.

This clonotype has more than one count but fewer than ten. The chain uses TRBV2 and TRBJ2-1, with TRBD2 matching 8 bases. The CDR3 runs 16 residues. Germline CDR1 SNHLY, CDR2 FYNNEI. V trimming: 3 bases; J trimming: 8 bases; junction bases outside the gene matches: 12. CDR3 bases: TGTGCCAGCAGTGATCCGGGGGGGCCGAAGGGGGATGAGCAGTTCTTC. It encodes CASSDPGGPKGDEQFF. Full variable domain (remainder filled in from reference TRBV2 and TRBJ2-1): EPEVTQTPSHQVTQMGQEVILRCVPISNHLYFYWYRQILGQKVEFLVSFYNNEISEKSEIFDDQFSVERPDGSNFTLKIRSTKLEDSAMYFCASSDPGGPKGDEQFFGPGTRLTVL.

V gene TRBV27 combines with J gene TRBJ1-2; a possible D gene is TRBD1 (5 bases). Per germline, CDR1 MNHEY and CDR2 SMNVEV (reference sequence). V lost 4 bases, J lost 7 bases, and 28 bases lay in between. The CDR3 is 18 amino acids. CDR3 protein: CASSSTTTPGTLSSGYTF. The CDR3 DNA is TGTGCCAGCAGTTCGACTACTACCCCCGGGACTCTCTCTTCTGGCTACACCTTC.

This chain uses TRBV4-3 with TRBJ2-7, with TRBD2 identical over 10 bases. The germline CDR1 and CDR2 sequences are LGHNA and YSLEER. The CDR3 loop spans 15 amino acids. Unmatched junction bases numbered 6, after V lost 4 bases and J lost 3 bases. The CDR3 sequence: CASSRGLAGVYEQYF. The CDR3 DNA reads TGCGCCAGCAGCCGAGGGCTAGCGGGAGTCTACGAGCAGTACTTC.

This clonotype was recorded only once. The genes are TRBV5-1 and TRBJ2-1; no firm D call. Germline CDR1 SGHRS, CDR2 YFSETQ. Trimming took 0 bases from V and 5 from J, leaving 9 bases between them. This CDR3 is built from 14 residues. CDR3 nucleotide sequence: TGCGCCAGCAGCTTGGTCGGTCGGGACAATGAGCAGTTCTTC. Translating gives CASSLVGRDNEQFF.

The chain couples TRBV27 to TRBJ1-3, with a possible D match to TRBD1 (5 bases). Germline V gene lookup returns CDR1 MNHEY and CDR2 SMNVEV (reference sequence). With 4 bases removed from V and 0 bases from J, the gap between germline ends came to 10 bases. This CDR3 is 15 amino acids long. CDR3 nucleotide sequence: TGTGCCAGCAGTTCCCTGGGGACCTCTGGAAACACCATATATTTT. This sequence encodes CASSSLGTSGNTIYF.

Many counts were recorded for this clonotype. The chain links TRBV6-2 or TRBV6-3 to TRBJ1-1; D gene ambiguous. Germline loops: CDR1 MNHEY, CDR2 SVGEGT. CDR3 length: 13 residues. V dropped 0 bases and J dropped 5 bases, with 7 bases sitting between them. The CDR3 spells CASSYSRATEAFF. The DNA for the CDR3 is TGTGCCAGCAGTTACTCGAGGGCTACTGAAGCTTTCTTT.

Many counts were recorded for this clonotype. This sequence joins TRBV7-6 and TRBJ2-3, with D uncertain. Germline V CDR1 and CDR2: SGHVS, FNYEAQ. Trimming removed 5 bases at V and 0 bases at J, with 12 bases between. The CDR3 length is 15 residues. CDR3 residues: CASSLYTASTDTQYF. CDR3 in DNA: TGTGCCAGCAGCCTATACACAGCTAGCACAGATACGCAGTATTTT.

The chain uses TRBV11-1 and TRBJ1-1; the D gene is possibly TRBD1 (6 bases). Germline V CDR1 and CDR2: SGHAT, FQDESV (reference sequence). CDR3 length: 16 residues. With 4 bases removed from V and 4 bases from J, the gap between germline ends came to 19 bases. This CDR3 reads CASSSPKGGWGTEAFF. The DNA of the CDR3 is TGTGCCAGCAGCTCCCCCAAGGGGGGGTGGGGCACTGAAGCTTTCTTT.

This clonotype was observed many times. As DNA, the CDR3 is TGTGCCAGCAGCTTAAATAAGGGCAGGGAGGTGGGTTCACCCCTCCACTTT. This encodes CASSLNKGREVGSPLHF. The chain couples TRBV5-6 to TRBJ1-6, with D possibly being TRBD1 (5 bases). This CDR3 is 17 amino acids long. From germline, CDR1 is SGHDT and CDR2 YYEEEE. V was pared by 2 bases and J by 9 bases, with 21 bases between. The entire variable domain, with the rest obtained from reference TRBV5-6 and TRBJ1-6, is as follows: DAGVTQSPTHLIKTRGQQVTLRCSPKSGHDTVSWYQQALGQGPQFIFQYYEEEERQRGNFPDRFSGHQFPNYSSELNVNALLLGDSALYLCASSLNKGREVGSPLHFGNGTRLTVT.

This clonotype was picked up many times. This chain connects TRBV7-9 to TRBJ2-3, with D possibly being TRBD1 (5 bases). The germline gives CDR1 SEHNR, CDR2 FQNEAQ (reference sequence). The CDR3 is made up of 14 amino acids. V was pared by 3 bases and J by 2 bases, with 9 bases between. The CDR3 loop is CASSLTDTTDTQYF. The CDR3, as DNA: TGTGCCAGCAGCTTGACAGACACCACAGATACGCAGTATTTT.

The chain employs TRBV5-4 and TRBJ2-3, with 9 bases aligning to TRBD1. Germline loops: CDR1 SGHNT, CDR2 YYREEE (reference sequence). J lost 4 bases, V lost 4 bases, and 4 bases had no gene match. This CDR3 has 14 residues. The CDR3 loop reads CASSVGTGPDTQYF. The CDR3 DNA reads as TGTGCCAGCAGCGTCGGGACAGGGCCAGATACGCAGTATTTT.

The chain couples TRBV5-4 to TRBJ2-3; 8 bases match TRBD2. Germline V lookup: CDR1 SGHNT, CDR2 YYREEE (reference sequence). V trimming: 0 bases; J trimming: 6 bases; junction bases outside the gene matches: 3. This CDR3 has 14 residues. The CDR3 region has the DNA TGTGCCAGCAGCTTGGCCCTAGCGGGCGATACGCAGTATTTT. It translates to CASSLALAGDTQYF.

V is TRBV2 and J is TRBJ2-1; D unresolved. The ends were cut back, 3 bases at V and 6 bases at J, with 3 bases in the middle. CDR1 and CDR2 from the germline V gene are SNHLY and FYNNEI. This CDR3 comprises 11 residues. The CDR3, as DNA: TGTGCCAGCAGTGAGGGCAATGAGCAGTTCTTC. As protein: CASSEGNEQFF.

This clonotype was counted between two and nine times. CDR3 in amino acids: CSARGRTRNQPQHF. In DNA form, the CDR3 reads TGCAGTGCCAGGGGCAGGACGCGCAATCAGCCCCAGCATTTT. The genes are TRBV20-1 and TRBJ1-5, with D perhaps TRBD1 (6 bases). The germline V and J ends were trimmed by 6 bases and 2 bases, with 14 bases remaining between them. The length of the CDR3 is 14 residues. CDR1 is DFQATT, CDR2 SNEGSKA, per germline (reference sequence).

The chain combines TRBV7-6 with TRBJ2-2, with unresolved D. Trimming cost V 2 bases and J 5 bases, with 12 bases left between them. Per germline, CDR1 SGHVS and CDR2 FNYEAQ. CDR3 length equals 15 residues. The CDR3 sequence is CASSLRGSATGELFF. The CDR3 DNA sequence: TGTGCCAGCAGCTTAAGAGGATCGGCTACCGGGGAGCTGTTTTTT.

The chain is built from TRBV7-9 and TRBJ2-7; TRBD1 is a possible D gene (6 bases). V was pared by 0 bases and J by 2 bases, with 8 bases between. CDR3 length: 14 amino acids. Germline lookup yields CDR1 SEHNR and CDR2 FQNEAQ (reference sequence). The CDR3 sequence is CASSLARGAYEQYF. For the CDR3, the DNA is TGTGCCAGCAGCTTAGCCAGGGGAGCCTACGAGCAGTACTTC.

This clonotype has more than one count but fewer than ten. This chain joins TRBV19 and TRBJ2-5, with TRBD2 matching over 9 bases. The ends lost 0 bases at V and 6 bases at J; junction bases unmatched: 5. The CDR3 extends over 15 amino acids. Germline V gene lookup returns CDR1 LNHDA and CDR2 SQIVND (reference sequence). In DNA, the CDR3 is TGTGCCAGTAGTATAGATAGCGGGAGTCTGAAGACCCAGTACTTC. Translation gives CASSIDSGSLKTQYF.

This clonotype came up many times. V usage is TRBV7-2 and J usage is TRBJ2-5; D not resolved. Germline V gene lookup returns CDR1 SGHTA and CDR2 FQGNSA. The CDR3 has 14 residues. V lost 2 bases and J lost 1, with 8 bases in between. The CDR3 protein is CASSLITVQETQYF. CDR3 in DNA: TGTGCCAGCAGCTTAATAACCGTCCAAGAGACCCAGTACTTC.

There are a few counts of this clonotype. The CDR3 is CASSQGLNTEAFF. The CDR3 DNA is TGTGCCAGTAGCCAGGGCCTGAACACTGAAGCTTTCTTT. The chain recombines TRBV19 with TRBJ1-1, with D possibly TRBD1 on 5 matching bases. The germline gives CDR1 LNHDA, CDR2 SQIVND (reference sequence). This CDR3 has 13 amino acids. The ends were cut back, 6 bases at V and 0 bases at J, with 8 bases in the middle.

The genes are TRBV2 and TRBJ2-5; 9 bases align to TRBD1. Per the germline V gene, CDR1 is SNHLY and CDR2 is FYNNEI. The CDR3 extends over 15 amino acids. The J segment lost 4 bases and the V segment lost 4 bases, leaving 7 bases of the junction unmatched. CDR3 sequence: CASSVGGQGIETQYF. CDR3 sequence (DNA): TGTGCCAGCAGTGTGGGGGGACAGGGTATAGAGACCCAGTACTTC.